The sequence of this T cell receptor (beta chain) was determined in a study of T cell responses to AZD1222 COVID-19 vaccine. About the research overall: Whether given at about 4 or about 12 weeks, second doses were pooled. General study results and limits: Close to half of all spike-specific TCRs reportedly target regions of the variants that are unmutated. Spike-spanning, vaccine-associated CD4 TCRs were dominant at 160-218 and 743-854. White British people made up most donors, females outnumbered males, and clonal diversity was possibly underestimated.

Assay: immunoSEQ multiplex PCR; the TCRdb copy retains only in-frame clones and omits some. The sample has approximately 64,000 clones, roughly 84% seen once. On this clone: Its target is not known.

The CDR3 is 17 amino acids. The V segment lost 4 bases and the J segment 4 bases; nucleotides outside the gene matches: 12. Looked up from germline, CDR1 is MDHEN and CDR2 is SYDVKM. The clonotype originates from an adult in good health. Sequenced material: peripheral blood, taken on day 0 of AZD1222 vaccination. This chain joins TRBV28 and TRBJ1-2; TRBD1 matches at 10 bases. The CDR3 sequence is CASSSSGQGGLSYGYTF. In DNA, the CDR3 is TGTGCCAGCAGTTCCTCCGGACAGGGGGGTCTTAGCTATGGCTACACCTTC.